The 26 T cell receptor beta chains listed next were all sequenced from one sample in a study of shared clonotypes between healthy human individuals. Only in-frame clones appear in the TCRdb table, and some are missing; sequencing was by immunoSEQ multiplex PCR. The data hold some 690,000 clones, with roughly 87% observed a single time. Sequencing input: memory CD8+ T cells from PBMCs. The subset denotes: CD45RO+ cells pooled with CCR7-negative TemRA cells. The receptors stem from a man between 18 and 29 years old in good health. Some clones in this sample may be carry-over from other donors' samples.

The chain uses TRBV7-8 and TRBJ2-3; 13 bases line up with TRBD2. Looked up from germline, CDR1 is SGHVS and CDR2 is FQNEAQ. The CDR3 loop spans 15 amino acids. V shed 4 bases, J shed 6 bases, and the junction held 4 bases outside the gene matches. Here the CDR3 reads CASSWTSGRIDTQYF. The CDR3 DNA reads TGTGCCAGCAGCTGGACTAGCGGGAGAATCGATACGCAGTATTTT.

This clone was detected only once. The sample has other DNA sequences that encode this CDR3 too. The chain has TRBV28 and TRBJ1-1, with D unresolved. Trimming took 3 bases from V and 5 from J, leaving 7 bases between them. Germline CDR1 and CDR2: MDHEN and SYDVKM. This CDR3 has 12 residues. The CDR3 region has the DNA TGTGCCAGCAGTTTTGAGGTGACTGAAGCTTTCTTT. It yields the protein CASSFEVTEAFF.

V and J are TRBV6-1 and TRBJ1-4; 11 nucleotides agree with TRBD1. V lost 6 bases to trimming and J lost 8 bases; unmatched junction nucleotides: 8. The germline V gene encodes CDR1 MNHNS and CDR2 SASEGT. The CDR3 runs 15 residues. CDR3 residues: CASSEPGQGDEKLFF. For the CDR3, the DNA is TGTGCCAGCAGCGAACCGGGACAGGGGGACGAAAAACTGTTTTTT.

CDR3 in DNA: TGTGCCAGCAGCTTAGTCTTCAGGGGGTTCAACGAGCAGTACTTC. Translation gives CASSLVFRGFNEQYF. The rearrangement uses TRBV7-9 and TRBJ2-7, with 7 bases identical to TRBD1. This CDR3 has 15 amino acids. The germline V gene encodes CDR1 SEHNR and CDR2 FQNEAQ (reference sequence). V shed 1 base and J 5 bases; nucleotides not matched to a gene: 8.

The chain employs TRBV5-4 and TRBJ2-5; no clear D gene. CDR3 length equals 16 residues. Germline V gene sequence: CDR1 SGHNT, CDR2 YYREEE (reference sequence). The ends were cut back, 3 bases at V and 1 base at J, with 16 bases in the middle. The CDR3 spells CASSSGFISVQETQYF. The DNA of the CDR3 is TGTGCCAGCAGCTCCGGGTTTATCAGCGTCCAAGAGACCCAGTACTTC.

The V call is TRBV27, the J call TRBJ1-1; D is undetermined. The germline V gene has CDR1 MNHEY and CDR2 SMNVEV (reference sequence). Between the trimmed V and J ends, which lost 6 bases and 5 bases, there was a span of 13 bases. This CDR3 has 13 amino acids. CDR3 nucleotide sequence: TGTGCCAGCAGCAAAGCGGTCCGGACTGAAGCTTTCTTT. It is translated as CASSKAVRTEAFF.

V usage is TRBV28 and J usage is TRBJ1-5, with 7 positions matching TRBD1. Germline CDR1 is MDHEN and CDR2 is SYDVKM. The CDR3 loop spans 14 amino acids. The ends lost 4 bases at V and 6 bases at J; junction bases unmatched: 6. The CDR3 DNA sequence: TGTGCCAGCAGTTCCCGACAGGGTACTCAGCCCCAGCATTTT. It specifies CASSSRQGTQPQHF.

Remarks on this clone: Within the sample, other DNA sequences also encode this same CDR3. This chain links TRBV19 with TRBJ2-1; no clear D. The CDR3 is 11 residues long. Germline assignment: CDR1 LNHDA and CDR2 SQIVND (reference sequence). The ends were cut back, 9 bases at V and 0 bases at J, with 3 bases in the middle. CDR3 nucleotide sequence: TGTGCCAGCACCTCCTACAATGAGCAGTTCTTC. Translating it yields CASTSYNEQFF. Combining the CDR3 with reference TRBV19 and TRBJ2-1 gives the whole variable domain DGGITQSPKYLFRKEGQNVTLSCEQNLNHDAMYWYRQDPGQGLRLIYYSQIVNDFQKGDIAEGYSVSREKKESFPLTVTSAQKNPTAFYLCASTSYNEQFFGPGTRLTVL.

On this clone itself: A far larger clone is one nucleotide away, so this likely arose from a read error. This sample also contains other DNA sequences that code for the same CDR3. This sequence joins TRBV4-1 and TRBJ2-7; 7 positions match TRBD1. Trimming at V came to 3 bases and at J to 3 bases, leaving 17 bases not matched to a gene. From germline, CDR1 is MGHRA and CDR2 YSYEKL. The CDR3 is 18 amino acids. The CDR3 protein is CASSQEPIRQGGFYEQYF. CDR3 sequence (DNA): TGCGCCAGCAGCCAGGAACCCATTAGACAGGGCGGCTTCTACGAGCAGTACTTC.

The chain carries TRBV19 and TRBJ2-5; TRBD1 matches 7 bases. CDR3 length: 15 amino acids. V dropped 5 bases and J dropped 2; count of bases not matched to a gene: 8. Germline-derived CDR1 and CDR2 are LNHDA and SQIVND (reference sequence). In DNA form, the CDR3 reads TGTGCCAGTAGTCAAAGGGACAGTGAACAAGAGACCCAGTACTTC. It translates to CASSQRDSEQETQYF.

V is TRBV13 and J is TRBJ1-1, with D unclear. CDR3 length equals 16 residues. The germline CDR1 and CDR2 sequences are PRHDT and FYEKMQ (reference sequence). V lost 5 bases to trimming and J lost 0 bases, with 16 bases between them. CDR3 nucleotide sequence: TGTGCCAGCAGCACTCGACGACTCGAATTGAACACTGAAGCTTTCTTT. Translated, it gives CASSTRRLELNTEAFF.

J is TRBJ2-7 and V is TRBV5-1, with 8 bases identical to TRBD1. V lost 6 bases and J lost 5; bases outside the gene matches: 10. The CDR3 extends over 14 amino acids. Looked up from germline, CDR1 is SGHRS and CDR2 is YFSETQ. The CDR3 DNA reads TGCGCCAGCACCTTCACAGGGGGAAAGGACGAGCAGTACTTC. Its translation: CASTFTGGKDEQYF.

This chain connects TRBV7-3 to TRBJ2-1, with 9 bases matching TRBD2. From germline, CDR1 is SGHTA and CDR2 FQGTGA. CDR3 length: 17 residues. Trimming took 5 bases from V and 1 from J; bases not matched to a gene: 9. The CDR3 DNA is TGTGCCAGCAGCCTAGAGCGCGGGAGGGGGTCCTACAATGAGCAGTTCTTC. Protein sequence: CASSLERGRGSYNEQFF. The full variable domain, completed using reference TRBV7-3 and TRBJ2-1, is GAGVSQTPSNKVTEKGKYVELRCDPISGHTALYWYRQSLGQGPEFLIYFQGTGAADDSGLPNDRFFAVRPEGSVSTLKIQRTERGDSAVYLCASSLERGRGSYNEQFFGPGTRLTVL.

This chain connects TRBV30 to TRBJ1-1, with TRBD1 as a possible D gene (6 bases). Trimming cost V 1 base and J 4 bases, with 7 bases left between them. From germline, CDR1 is GTSNPN and CDR2 SVGIG (reference sequence). The CDR3 is 12 residues long. The DNA for the CDR3 is TGTGCCTGGAGTGCAGGGGTCACTGAAGCTTTCTTT. Protein product: CAWSAGVTEAFF.

This chain uses TRBV29-1 with TRBJ2-3; TRBD1 agrees at 7 bases. The germline V gene has CDR1 SQVTM and CDR2 ANQGSEA. The CDR3 extends over 15 amino acids. V lost 3 bases to trimming and J lost 0 bases; unmatched junction nucleotides: 6. The CDR3: CSVERGLRSTDTQYF. For the CDR3, the DNA is TGCAGCGTTGAGAGGGGGCTCCGTAGCACAGATACGCAGTATTTT.

The CDR3 DNA is TGTGCCAGCAGTGAGGGGCCCACGAGGGGCAATCAGCCCCAGCATTTT. This codes for CASSEGPTRGNQPQHF. The chain has TRBV2 and TRBJ1-5; weak D call: TRBD1 (5 bases). Germline CDR1 is SNHLY and CDR2 is FYNNEI. This CDR3 has 16 residues. Trimming took 3 bases from V and 2 from J, leaving 14 bases between them.

This clone was picked up one time. The chain employs TRBV10-2 and TRBJ2-3; D call uncertain. The V gene's germline CDR1 is WSHSY and CDR2 SAAADI. The CDR3 length is 12 residues. V shed 6 bases and J shed 10 bases, with 14 bases lying between them. The CDR3 region has the DNA TGCGCCAGCAGGCAAGACGGATACGCGCAGTATTTT. Amino acid sequence: CASRQDGYAQYF.

Remarks on this clone: The sample carries other DNA sequences with the same CDR3. The rearrangement links TRBV9 to TRBJ2-7; D gene unclear. V dropped 0 bases and J dropped 2 bases, with 6 bases sitting between them. Germline-derived CDR1 and CDR2 are SGDLS and YYNGEE. The CDR3 contains 13 residues. CDR3 sequence (DNA): TGTGCCAGCAGCGTAGACCCAGCCTACGAGCAGTACTTC. It yields the protein CASSVDPAYEQYF.

V usage is TRBV11-2 and J usage is TRBJ2-7; the D is unclear. The CDR3 runs 13 residues. Between the trimmed V and J ends, which lost 5 bases and 2 bases, there was a span of 10 bases. Per germline, CDR1 SGHAT and CDR2 FQNNGV. Written as DNA, the CDR3 is TGTGCCAGCAGCCCGGCCAACCCCTACGAGCAGTACTTC. Residues: CASSPANPYEQYF.

CDR3 residues: CASSSARGFNEQYF. The CDR3 DNA follows: TGTGCCAGCAGTTCCGCTCGGGGGTTCAACGAGCAGTACTTC. V is TRBV27 and J is TRBJ2-7, with D tentatively TRBD2 (6 bases). The V end was cut by 4 bases, the J end by 5 bases, with 15 bases between. CDR1 is MNHEY, CDR2 SMNVEV, per germline (reference sequence). This CDR3 is built from 14 residues.

J is TRBJ1-3 and V is TRBV5-4; no reliable D call. CDR3 length: 14 residues. Germline V gene sequence: CDR1 SGHNT, CDR2 YYREEE (reference sequence). The V and J ends lost 0 bases and 1 base respectively, with 5 bases between them. The CDR3 reads CASSLGTSGNTIYF. CDR3 coding DNA: TGTGCCAGCAGCTTGGGAACTTCTGGAAACACCATATATTTT.

This chain uses TRBV7-9 with TRBJ2-2, with no clear D. The CDR3 extends over 13 amino acids. Trimming removed 7 bases from V and 4 bases from J, with 10 bases in between. The germline V gene has CDR1 SEHNR and CDR2 FQNEAQ (reference sequence). The CDR3 region has the DNA TGTGCCAGCACTCCGCGGCTCACCGGGGAGCTGTTTTTT. This translates into CASTPRLTGELFF.

The chain has TRBV7-8 and TRBJ2-5; TRBD1 aligns across 11 bases. CDR1 and CDR2 (germline): SGHVS, FQNEAQ. Trimming cost V 4 bases and J 5 bases; bases outside gene matches: 6. The CDR3 is made up of 15 amino acids. Here the CDR3 reads CASSYRTGGEETQYF. CDR3 in DNA: TGTGCCAGCAGCTATAGGACAGGGGGCGAGGAGACCCAGTACTTC.

The gene calls are TRBV27 and TRBJ2-1, with D possibly TRBD2 on 5 matching bases. Trimming took 3 bases from V and 0 from J, leaving 15 bases between them. This CDR3 is built from 17 residues. Germline loops: CDR1 MNHEY, CDR2 SMNVEV (reference sequence). CDR3 region: CASSFWGQTNSYNEQFF. CDR3 nucleotides: TGTGCCAGCAGTTTTTGGGGTCAGACTAACTCCTACAATGAGCAGTTCTTC.

This rearrangement joins TRBV7-9 to TRBJ2-7; 8 bases match TRBD2. V trimming: 5 bases; J trimming: 0 bases; junction bases outside the gene matches: 6. Germline V lookup: CDR1 SEHNR, CDR2 FQNEAQ (reference sequence). CDR3 length: 15 amino acids. The CDR3 DNA reads TGTGCCAGCAGCGAAAATAGCGGGACCTCCTACGAGCAGTACTTC. It is translated as CASSENSGTSYEQYF.

The rearrangement links TRBV6-5 to TRBJ2-1; TRBD1 aligns across 9 bases. The trim removed 8 bases at V and 5 bases at J, leaving 7 bases unmatched. Germline V gene lookup returns CDR1 MNHEY and CDR2 SVGAGI. This CDR3 has 14 residues. CDR3 nucleotides: TGTGCCAGCTCCGGGACAGGGATCAACAATGAGCAGTTCTTC. Encoded protein: CASSGTGINNEQFF.